The sample holds one count of the clone carrying this T cell receptor (beta chain). V was shortened by 4 bases and J by 2 bases, with 9 bases between the two germline ends. The CDR3 contains 14 residues. In germline, CDR1 is SGHRS, CDR2 YFSETQ. These data are taken from a study of cytotoxic CD8 clonotypes in ibrutinib-treated CLL. Cryopreserved PBMCs were the source of about 2.2 micrograms of genomic DNA, which went to TCR beta libraries. Libraries were prepared by immunoSEQ multiplex PCR; TCRdb keeps only in-frame clonotypes and omits some of them. The repertoire holds more than 70,000 clones, roughly three quarters seen once, with roughly 4.8% in the top ten.

The sample here was PBMCs, taken after 12 months of ibrutinib treatment. The V gene is TRBV5-1, the J gene TRBJ2-2; D tentatively fits TRBD1 or TRBD2 (6 bases each). The origin of this receptor is a human donor with chronic lymphocytic leukemia. The CDR3, as DNA: TGCGCCAGCAGCCCGGGGGCTAACACCGGGGAGCTGTTTTTT. It codes for CASSPGANTGELFF.